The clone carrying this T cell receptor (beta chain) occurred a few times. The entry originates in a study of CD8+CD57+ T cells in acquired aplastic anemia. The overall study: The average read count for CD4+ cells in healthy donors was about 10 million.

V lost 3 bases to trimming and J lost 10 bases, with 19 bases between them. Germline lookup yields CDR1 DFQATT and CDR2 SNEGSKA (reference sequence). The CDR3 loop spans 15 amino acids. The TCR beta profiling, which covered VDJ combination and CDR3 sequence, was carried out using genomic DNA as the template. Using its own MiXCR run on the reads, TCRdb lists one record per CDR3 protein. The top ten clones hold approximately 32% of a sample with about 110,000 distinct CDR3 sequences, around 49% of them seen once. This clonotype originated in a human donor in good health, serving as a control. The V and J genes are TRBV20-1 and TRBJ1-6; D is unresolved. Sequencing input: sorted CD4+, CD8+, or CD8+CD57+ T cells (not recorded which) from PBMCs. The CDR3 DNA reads TGCAGTGCTAGGTCGGCGGGGATTCGACAATCACCCCTCCACTTT. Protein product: CSARSAGIRQSPLHF.